This T cell receptor (beta chain) was identified in a study of pediatric ulcerative colitis. Overall study context: Ulcerative colitis patients had pancolitis or left-sided colitis, with confirming histology.

The rectum was sampled with one to two pinch biopsies at colonoscopy. The survey-level immunoSEQ assay was used. Here immunoSEQ multiplex PCR was the method, and the copy in TCRdb shows in-frame clones only, minus some. The repertoire has tens of thousands of clones, 55% to 85% of them found once; the top ten carry about 0.71%. A note on this clone: What it binds is unknown.

Study-wide results and limits: In rectum, acute severe colitis had expanded clones and less diversity. A couple of patients' blood samples yielded substantially fewer templates.

Between the trimmed V and J ends, which lost 1 base and 5 bases, there was a span of 9 bases. The CDR3 length is 13 residues. The germline gives CDR1 SGHAT, CDR2 FQNNGV. Material for sequencing was gut tissue. This TCR came from a boy aged 5-17 years with moderate ulcerative colitis. The rearrangement joins TRBV11-2 to TRBJ2-7, with D tentatively TRBD1 or TRBD2 (6 bases each). CDR3 nucleotides: TGTGCCAGCAGCTTAGGGGGGGCCAACGAGCAGTACTTC. Its translation is CASSLGGANEQYF.